Below, one T cell receptor beta chain is given with its context. No antigen is known for it. The CDR3 is 15 amino acids. The germline gives CDR1 MNHNS, CDR2 SASEGT. Trimming at V came to 0 bases and at J to 7 bases, leaving 5 bases not matched to a gene. The data stem from a study of early stage breast cancer tumors. Study context: Of around 15 invasive breast tumors, more than ten were hormone receptor-positive, HER2-negative. Among roughly twelve ER+/PR+/HER2- tumors, eight were ductal, four lobular. Around 10-fold was the mean read coverage per sample. The study, taken as a whole, reports: Tumors had approximately 2.4-fold higher T cell density than normal breast.

TCRdb keeps only in-frame clones here, not all; method: immunoSEQ multiplex PCR. The sample lists about 8,400 clones, approximately 80% seen once, with about 8.5% in the top ten. The receptor was derived from a person between 55 and 69 years old with breast cancer. Sequencing was performed on normal breast tissue next to the tumor. The chain employs TRBV6-1 and TRBJ1-3; TRBD1 agrees at 8 bases. The CDR3 protein is CASSEARDRSNTIYF. In DNA, the CDR3 is TGTGCCAGCAGTGAAGCACGGGACAGGTCTAACACCATATATTTT.